This T cell receptor (beta chain) appears in the sequencing data of a study of response to subunit inactivated influenza vaccine. Whole-study findings and limits: Each seasonal influenza vaccination, the authors suggested, recruits few new T cells.

Each CDR3 protein gets one entry after TCRdb re-called the RT-PCR reads with MiXCR. Here the sample spans more than 450,000 distinct CDR3 sequences, roughly 12% being singletons. About this clonotype: Its antigen remains unknown.

CDR3 size: 17 residues. The junction had 9 bases not matched to a gene; V was cut back by 6 bases and J by 3 bases. Looked up from germline, CDR1 is MNHNS and CDR2 is SASEGT. The chain recombines TRBV6-1 with TRBJ2-7; 15 bases line up with TRBD2. The input for sequencing was PBMCs from blood, taken on the day of vaccination. This TCR derives from a man aged 45-65 years who received an inactivated influenza vaccine. The CDR3 protein is CASSHGTSGRSFYEQYF. CDR3 bases: TGTGCCAGCAGCCACGGGACTAGCGGGAGGTCCTTCTACGAGCAGTACTTC.